The next 12 T cell receptor beta chains were all read from a single sample in a study of blood T cell repertoires in COVID-19. Assay used: immunoSEQ multiplex PCR; TCRdb lists only in-frame clones, some missing. The sample includes around 100,000 clones, around four fifths of them seen just once. The material sequenced was peripheral blood. Receptor source: a woman between 65 and 79 years old with acute or convalescent COVID-19.

The chain joins TRBV5-4 to TRBJ1-2, with no clear D. With 0 bases removed from V and 8 bases from J, the gap between germline ends came to 11 bases. Germline CDR1 is SGHNT and CDR2 is YYREEE (reference sequence). The CDR3 runs to 13 residues. The CDR3 sequence: CASSLVSGNGYTF. The DNA of the CDR3 is TGTGCCAGCAGCTTGGTTTCCGGGAACGGCTACACCTTC.

For this clone: One end of the junction does not line up with germline, which may come from a read error. As DNA, the CDR3 is TGTGCCAGCCGGGGTAGGGGCGGGGAGAATGATTTT. It codes for CASRGRGGENDF. The gene calls are TRBV2 and TRBJ2-3; D is perhaps TRBD2 (6 bases). This CDR3 region has 12 residues. The V gene's germline CDR1 is SNHLY and CDR2 FYNNEI.

This clone was recorded once. This rearrangement joins TRBV7-2 to TRBJ2-5; D is perhaps TRBD1 (5 bases). Germline V gives CDR1 SGHTA, CDR2 FQGNSA. This CDR3 region has 14 residues. Trimming removed 1 base at V and 5 bases at J, with 11 bases between. CDR3 amino acids: CASSLEGVFETQYF. The CDR3 DNA is TGTGCCAGCAGCTTAGAAGGGGTATTTGAGACCCAGTACTTC.

The CDR3 reads CASSDVAGGFRTDTQYF. CDR3 bases: TGTGCCAGCAGCGATGTAGCGGGGGGGTTCCGTACAGATACGCAGTATTTT. The chain uses TRBV9 and TRBJ2-3; the match to TRBD2 covers 11 bases. This CDR3 is 17 amino acids long. CDR1 is SGDLS, CDR2 YYNGEE, per germline. J gave up 3 bases and V 3 bases, and 9 bases lay outside the gene matches.

This clone was found once. The chain uses TRBV5-1 and TRBJ2-1; possibly TRBD2 for D (6 bases). The length of the CDR3 is 15 residues. In germline, CDR1 is SGHRS, CDR2 YFSETQ. V was shortened by 0 bases and J by 8 bases, with 15 bases between the two germline ends. For the CDR3, the DNA is TGCGCCAGCAGCTTGGGACTCAGGGAGGTACATGAGCAGTTCTTC. This translates into CASSLGLREVHEQFF.

The chain has TRBV7-2 and TRBJ1-5; 8 bases align to TRBD1. The CDR3 length is 17 residues. V shed 0 bases and J 10 bases; nucleotides not matched to a gene: 14. CDR1 and CDR2 (germline): SGHTA, FQGNSA. Written as DNA, the CDR3 is TGTGCCAGCAGCTTAGCCTCAACAGGGGGTGGGAACTTACCCCAGCATTTT. Translating it yields CASSLASTGGGNLPQHF.

The chain employs TRBV9 and TRBJ1-6; TRBD1 aligns across 11 bases. V shed 0 bases, J shed 8 bases, and the junction held 1 base outside the gene matches. Germline V gene lookup returns CDR1 SGDLS and CDR2 YYNGEE. The CDR3 totals 15 residues. The CDR3 DNA follows: TGTGCCAGCAGCGTAGAGGGACAGGGGGATTCACCCCTCCACTTT. The encoded protein is CASSVEGQGDSPLHF.

This chain connects TRBV3-1 (or the pseudogene TRBV3-2) to TRBJ1-5, with TRBD1 as a possible D gene (5 bases). Germline loops: CDR1 LGHDT, CDR2 YNNKEL (reference sequence). CDR3 length: 16 amino acids. Trimming took 2 bases from V and 0 from J, leaving 11 bases between them. CDR3 sequence: CASSQRIGDSNQPQHF. For the CDR3, the DNA is TGTGCCAGCAGCCAACGAATAGGGGATAGCAATCAGCCCCAGCATTTT.

The chain uses TRBV2 and TRBJ2-3; TRBD2 matches 8 bases. The CDR3 contains 15 residues. V trimming: 2 bases; J trimming: 6 bases; junction bases outside the gene matches: 7. Germline CDR1 reads SNHLY; CDR2 reads FYNNEI. The CDR3 bases are TGTGCCAGCAGTGAAAACGGGGGGGCATTGGATACGCAGTATTTT. Amino acid sequence: CASSENGGALDTQYF.

V is TRBV28 and J is TRBJ1-5, with no clear D. V lost 6 bases to trimming and J lost 4 bases, with 4 bases between them. This CDR3 comprises 11 residues. Germline lookup yields CDR1 MDHEN and CDR2 SYDVKM. CDR3 nucleotide sequence: TGTGCCAGCAGCACAAATCAGCCCCAGCATTTT. This codes for CASSTNQPQHF.

The chain recombines TRBV7-2 with TRBJ1-5; TRBD1 matches 7 bases. The CDR3 is made up of 13 amino acids. CDR1 and CDR2 from the germline V gene are SGHTA and FQGNSA. J was trimmed by 4 bases and V by 5 bases; bases with no gene match: 2. The CDR3 sequence: CASSGDSNQPQHF. The CDR3, as DNA: TGTGCCAGCAGCGGGGACAGTAATCAGCCCCAGCATTTT. Variable domain in full (rest from reference TRBV7-2 and TRBJ1-5): GAGVSQSPSNKVTEKGKDVELRCDPISGHTALYWYRQSLGQGLEFLIYFQGNSAPDKSGLPSDRFSAERTGGSVSTLTIQRTQQEDSAVYLCASSGDSNQPQHFGDGTRLSIL.

V usage is TRBV28 and J usage is TRBJ1-6, with D perhaps TRBD1 (5 bases). V was trimmed by 6 bases and J by 6 bases, leaving 15 bases between them. The CDR3 extends over 15 amino acids. Germline V gene lookup returns CDR1 MDHEN and CDR2 SYDVKM. CDR3 in DNA: TGTGCCAGCAGCCCCAGGGTTCCCCCTAATTCACCCCTCCACTTT. It translates to CASSPRVPPNSPLHF.